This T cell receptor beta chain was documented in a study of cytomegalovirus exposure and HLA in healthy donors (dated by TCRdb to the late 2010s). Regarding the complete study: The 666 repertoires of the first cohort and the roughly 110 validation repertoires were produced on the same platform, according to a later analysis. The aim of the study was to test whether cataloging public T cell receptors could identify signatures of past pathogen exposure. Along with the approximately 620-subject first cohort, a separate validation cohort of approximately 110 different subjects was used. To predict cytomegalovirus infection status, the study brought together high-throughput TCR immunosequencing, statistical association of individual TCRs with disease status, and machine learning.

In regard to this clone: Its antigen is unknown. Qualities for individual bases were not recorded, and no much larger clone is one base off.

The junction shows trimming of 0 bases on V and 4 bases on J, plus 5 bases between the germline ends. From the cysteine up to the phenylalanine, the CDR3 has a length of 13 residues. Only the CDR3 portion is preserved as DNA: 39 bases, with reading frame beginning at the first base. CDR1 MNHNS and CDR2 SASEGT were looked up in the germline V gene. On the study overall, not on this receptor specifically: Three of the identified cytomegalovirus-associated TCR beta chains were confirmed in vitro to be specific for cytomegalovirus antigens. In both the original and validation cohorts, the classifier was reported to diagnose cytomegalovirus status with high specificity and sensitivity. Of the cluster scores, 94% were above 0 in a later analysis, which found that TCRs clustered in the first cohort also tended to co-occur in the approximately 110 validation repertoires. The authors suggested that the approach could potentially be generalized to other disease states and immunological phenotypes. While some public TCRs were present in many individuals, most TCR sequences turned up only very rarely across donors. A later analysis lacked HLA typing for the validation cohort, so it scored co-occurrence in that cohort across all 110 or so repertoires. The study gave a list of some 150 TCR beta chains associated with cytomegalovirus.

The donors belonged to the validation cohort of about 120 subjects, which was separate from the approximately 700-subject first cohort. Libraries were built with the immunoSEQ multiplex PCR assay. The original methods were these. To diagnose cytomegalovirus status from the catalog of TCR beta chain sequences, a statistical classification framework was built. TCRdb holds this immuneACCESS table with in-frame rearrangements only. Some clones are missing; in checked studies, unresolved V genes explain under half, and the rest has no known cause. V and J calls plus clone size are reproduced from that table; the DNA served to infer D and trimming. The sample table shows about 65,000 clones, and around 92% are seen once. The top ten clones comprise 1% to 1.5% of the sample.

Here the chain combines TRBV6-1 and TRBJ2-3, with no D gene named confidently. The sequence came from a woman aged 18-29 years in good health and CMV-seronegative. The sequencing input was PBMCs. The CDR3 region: CASSEAPADTQYF. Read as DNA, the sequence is TGTGCCAGCAGTGAAGCGCCGGCAGATACGCAGTATTTT.